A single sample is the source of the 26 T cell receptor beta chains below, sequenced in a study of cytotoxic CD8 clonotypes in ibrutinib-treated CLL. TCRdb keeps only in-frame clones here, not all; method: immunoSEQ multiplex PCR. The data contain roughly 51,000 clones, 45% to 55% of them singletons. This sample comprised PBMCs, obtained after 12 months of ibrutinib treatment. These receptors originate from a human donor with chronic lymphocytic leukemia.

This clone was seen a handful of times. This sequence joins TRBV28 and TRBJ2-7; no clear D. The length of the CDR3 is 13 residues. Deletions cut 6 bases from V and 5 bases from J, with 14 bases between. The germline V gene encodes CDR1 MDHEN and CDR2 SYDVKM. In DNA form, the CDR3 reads TGTGCCAGCAGAGGACCGACACTGAACGAGCAGTACTTC. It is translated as CASRGPTLNEQYF.

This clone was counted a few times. The CDR3 region has the DNA TGTGCCAGCAGCCCGGTAGCGGAGCAGTTCTTC. It encodes CASSPVAEQFF. The chain carries TRBV11-2 and TRBJ2-1, with a weak D call TRBD2 (5 bases). Trimming left V 5 bases short and J 10 bases short, with 9 bases between. The CDR3 runs 11 residues. The V gene's germline CDR1 is SGHAT and CDR2 FQNNGV.

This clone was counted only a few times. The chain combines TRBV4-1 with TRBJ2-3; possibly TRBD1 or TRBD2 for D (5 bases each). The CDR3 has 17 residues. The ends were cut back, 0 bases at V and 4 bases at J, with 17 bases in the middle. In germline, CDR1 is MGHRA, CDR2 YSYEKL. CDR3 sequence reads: CASSQDGGGMGADTQYF. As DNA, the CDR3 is TGCGCCAGCAGCCAAGACGGTGGAGGAATGGGGGCAGATACGCAGTATTTT.

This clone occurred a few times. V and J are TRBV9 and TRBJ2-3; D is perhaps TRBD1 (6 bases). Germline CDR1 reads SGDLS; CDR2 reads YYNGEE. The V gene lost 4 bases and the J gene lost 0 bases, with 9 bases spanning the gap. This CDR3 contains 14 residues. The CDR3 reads CASSRTGSTDTQYF. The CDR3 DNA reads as TGTGCCAGCAGCCGAACAGGGAGCACAGATACGCAGTATTTT.

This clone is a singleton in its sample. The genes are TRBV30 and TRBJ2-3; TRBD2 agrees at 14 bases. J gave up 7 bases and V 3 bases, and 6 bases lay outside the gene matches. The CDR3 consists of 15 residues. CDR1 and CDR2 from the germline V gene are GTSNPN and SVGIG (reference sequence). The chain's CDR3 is CAWSGTSGRGNTQYF. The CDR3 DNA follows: TGTGCCTGGAGCGGGACTAGCGGGAGAGGAAATACGCAGTATTTT.

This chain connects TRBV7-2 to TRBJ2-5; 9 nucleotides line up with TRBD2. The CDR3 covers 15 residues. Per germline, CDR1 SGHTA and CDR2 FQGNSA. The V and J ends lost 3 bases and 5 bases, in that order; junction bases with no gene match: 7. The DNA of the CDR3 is TGTGCCAGCAGCTTCGTTGGGAGCGGGAGGGAGACCCAGTACTTC. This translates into CASSFVGSGRETQYF. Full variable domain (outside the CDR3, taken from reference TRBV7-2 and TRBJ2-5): GAGVSQSPSNKVTEKGKDVELRCDPISGHTALYWYRQSLGQGLEFLIYFQGNSAPDKSGLPSDRFSAERTGGSVSTLTIQRTQQEDSAVYLCASSFVGSGRETQYFGPGTRLLVL.

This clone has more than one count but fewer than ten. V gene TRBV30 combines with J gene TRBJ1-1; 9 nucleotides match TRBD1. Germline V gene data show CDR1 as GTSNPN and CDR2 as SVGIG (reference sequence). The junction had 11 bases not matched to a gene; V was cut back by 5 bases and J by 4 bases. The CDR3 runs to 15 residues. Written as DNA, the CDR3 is TGTGCCTGGGATCCGGGACAGGGATTTCGCACTGAAGCTTTCTTT. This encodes CAWDPGQGFRTEAFF.

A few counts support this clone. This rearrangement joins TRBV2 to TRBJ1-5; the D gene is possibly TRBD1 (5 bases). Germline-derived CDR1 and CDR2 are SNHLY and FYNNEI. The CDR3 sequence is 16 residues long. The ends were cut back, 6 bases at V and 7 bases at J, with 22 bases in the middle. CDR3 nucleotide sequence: TGTGCCAGCAGGGGGCTACCCTCAGGGTCGCGACAGCCCCAGCATTTT. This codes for CASRGLPSGSRQPQHF. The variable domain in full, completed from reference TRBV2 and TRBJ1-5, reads EPEVTQTPSHQVTQMGQEVILRCVPISNHLYFYWYRQILGQKVEFLVSFYNNEISEKSEIFDDQFSVERPDGSNFTLKIRSTKLEDSAMYFCASRGLPSGSRQPQHFGDGTRLSIL.

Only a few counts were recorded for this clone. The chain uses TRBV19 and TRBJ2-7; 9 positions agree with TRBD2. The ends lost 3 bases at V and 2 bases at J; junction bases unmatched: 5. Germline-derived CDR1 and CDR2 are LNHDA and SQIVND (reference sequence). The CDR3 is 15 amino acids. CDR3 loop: CASSIASGRTYEQYF. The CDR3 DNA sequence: TGTGCCAGTAGTATCGCCAGCGGGAGGACCTACGAGCAGTACTTC.

As DNA, the CDR3 is TGTGCCAGCAGTTCCGGGACAGGGAACGACTATGGCTACACCTTC. Translation gives CASSSGTGNDYGYTF. The chain carries TRBV28 and TRBJ1-2; 9 bases align to TRBD1. This CDR3 is 15 amino acids long. The J segment lost 3 bases and the V segment lost 4 bases, leaving 6 bases of the junction unmatched. CDR1 and CDR2 (germline): MDHEN, SYDVKM.

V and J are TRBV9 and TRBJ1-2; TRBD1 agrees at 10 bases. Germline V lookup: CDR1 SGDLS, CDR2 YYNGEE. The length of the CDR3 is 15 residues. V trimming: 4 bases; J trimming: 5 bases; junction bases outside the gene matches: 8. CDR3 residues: CASSPQGTGVYGYTF. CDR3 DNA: TGTGCCAGCAGCCCTCAGGGGACAGGGGTTTATGGCTACACCTTC.

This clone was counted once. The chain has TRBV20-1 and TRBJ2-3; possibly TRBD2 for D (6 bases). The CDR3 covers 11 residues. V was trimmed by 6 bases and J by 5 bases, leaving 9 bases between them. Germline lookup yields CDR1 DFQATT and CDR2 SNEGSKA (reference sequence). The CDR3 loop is CSANSGDTQYF. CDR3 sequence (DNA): TGCAGTGCAAATAGCGGAGATACGCAGTATTTT.

CDR3 nucleotide sequence: TGTGCCAGCACCACACAAAAGGGCCAGCCCCAGCATTTT. Translation gives CASTTQKGQPQHF. The rearrangement uses TRBV2 and TRBJ1-5; D is undetermined. The germline gives CDR1 SNHLY, CDR2 FYNNEI. V gave up 7 bases and J gave up 7 bases, with 14 bases separating them. This CDR3 is 13 amino acids long.

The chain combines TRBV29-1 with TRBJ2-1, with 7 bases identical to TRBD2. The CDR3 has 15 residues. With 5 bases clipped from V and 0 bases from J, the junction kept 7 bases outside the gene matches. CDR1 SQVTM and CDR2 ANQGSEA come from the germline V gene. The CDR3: CSVPPGGGSYNEQFF. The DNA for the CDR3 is TGCAGCGTTCCTCCGGGGGGAGGCTCCTACAATGAGCAGTTCTTC.

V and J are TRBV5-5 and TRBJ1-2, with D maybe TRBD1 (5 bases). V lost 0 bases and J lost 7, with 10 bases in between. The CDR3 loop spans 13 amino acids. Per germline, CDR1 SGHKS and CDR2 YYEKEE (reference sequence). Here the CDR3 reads CASSLVQGAGYTF. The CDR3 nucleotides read TGTGCCAGCAGCTTGGTTCAGGGTGCTGGCTACACCTTC.

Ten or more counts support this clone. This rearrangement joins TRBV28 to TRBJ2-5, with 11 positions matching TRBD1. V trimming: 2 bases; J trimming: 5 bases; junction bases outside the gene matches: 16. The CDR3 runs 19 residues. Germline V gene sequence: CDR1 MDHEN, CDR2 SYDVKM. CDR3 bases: TGTGCCAGCAGTTTAGTTCTCGGAAGGGGACAGGGGGAAGGGGAGACCCAGTACTTC. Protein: CASSLVLGRGQGEGETQYF.

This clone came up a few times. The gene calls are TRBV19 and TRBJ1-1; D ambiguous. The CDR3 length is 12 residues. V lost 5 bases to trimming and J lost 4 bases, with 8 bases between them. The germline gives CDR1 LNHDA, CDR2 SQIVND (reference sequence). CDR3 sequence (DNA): TGTGCCAGTAGTTCCCGACTCACTGAAGCTTTCTTT. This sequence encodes CASSSRLTEAFF.

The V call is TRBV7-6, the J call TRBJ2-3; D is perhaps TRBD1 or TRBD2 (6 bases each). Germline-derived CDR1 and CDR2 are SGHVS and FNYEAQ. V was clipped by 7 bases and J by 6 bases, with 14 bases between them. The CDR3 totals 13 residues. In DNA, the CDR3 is TGTGCCAGCACATGGGGGGCCGTCGATACGCAGTATTTT. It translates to CASTWGAVDTQYF.

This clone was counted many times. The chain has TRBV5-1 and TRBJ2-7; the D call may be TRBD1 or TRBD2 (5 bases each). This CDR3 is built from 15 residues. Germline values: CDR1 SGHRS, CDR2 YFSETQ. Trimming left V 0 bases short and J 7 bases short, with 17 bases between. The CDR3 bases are TGCGCCAGCAGCTTGGCCGACGGGACCGTACGGGAGCAGTACTTC. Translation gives CASSLADGTVREQYF.

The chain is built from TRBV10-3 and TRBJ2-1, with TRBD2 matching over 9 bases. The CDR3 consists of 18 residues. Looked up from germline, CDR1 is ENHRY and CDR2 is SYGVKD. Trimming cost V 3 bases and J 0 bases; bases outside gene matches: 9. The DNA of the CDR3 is TGTGCCATCAGTGAAGGGGTAGGAGCGGGAGGCTCCTACAATGAGCAGTTCTTC. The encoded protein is CAISEGVGAGGSYNEQFF.

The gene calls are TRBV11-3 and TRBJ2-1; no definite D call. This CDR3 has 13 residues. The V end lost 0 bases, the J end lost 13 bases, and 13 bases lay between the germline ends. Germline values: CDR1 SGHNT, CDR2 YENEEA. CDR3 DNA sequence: TGTGCCAGCAGCTTAGATGGAAGACCCCCACAGTTCTTC. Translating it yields CASSLDGRPPQFF.

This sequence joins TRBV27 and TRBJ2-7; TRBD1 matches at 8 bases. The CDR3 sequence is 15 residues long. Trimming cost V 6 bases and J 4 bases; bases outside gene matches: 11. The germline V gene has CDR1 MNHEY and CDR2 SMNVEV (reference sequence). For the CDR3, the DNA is TGTGCCAGCAGCTCGCGAACAGGGGGTGGGTACGAGCAGTACTTC. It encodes CASSSRTGGGYEQYF.

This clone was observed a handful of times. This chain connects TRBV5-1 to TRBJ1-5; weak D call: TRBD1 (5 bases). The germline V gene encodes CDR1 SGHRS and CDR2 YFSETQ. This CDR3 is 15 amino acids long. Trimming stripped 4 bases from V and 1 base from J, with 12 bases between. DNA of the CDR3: TGCGCCAGCAGCACCGGGACTTCAAGCAATCAGCCCCAGCATTTT. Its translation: CASSTGTSSNQPQHF.

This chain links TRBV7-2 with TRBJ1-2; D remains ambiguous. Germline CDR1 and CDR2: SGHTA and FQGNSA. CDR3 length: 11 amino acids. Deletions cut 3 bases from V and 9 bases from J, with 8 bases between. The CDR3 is CASSLHRSYTF. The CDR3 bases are TGTGCCAGCAGCTTGCATCGCAGCTACACCTTC.

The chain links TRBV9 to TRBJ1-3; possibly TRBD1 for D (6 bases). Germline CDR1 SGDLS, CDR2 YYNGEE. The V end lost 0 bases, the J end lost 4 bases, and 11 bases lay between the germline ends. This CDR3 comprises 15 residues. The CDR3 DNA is TGTGCCAGCAGCGTAGGGGGGCGAATGGGAAACACCATATATTTT. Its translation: CASSVGGRMGNTIYF. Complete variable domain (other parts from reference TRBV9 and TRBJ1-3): DSGVTQTPKHLITATGQRVTLRCSPRSGDLSVYWYQQSLDQGLQFLIQYYNGEERAKGNILERFSAQQFPDLHSELNLSSLELGDSALYFCASSVGGRMGNTIYFGEGSWLTVV.

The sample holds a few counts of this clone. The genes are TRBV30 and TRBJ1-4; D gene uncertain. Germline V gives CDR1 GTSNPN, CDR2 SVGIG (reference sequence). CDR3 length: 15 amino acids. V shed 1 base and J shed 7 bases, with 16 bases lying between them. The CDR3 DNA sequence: TGTGCCTGGAGTGGGGCGAGATATGCGGGTGAAAAACTGTTTTTT. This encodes CAWSGARYAGEKLFF.